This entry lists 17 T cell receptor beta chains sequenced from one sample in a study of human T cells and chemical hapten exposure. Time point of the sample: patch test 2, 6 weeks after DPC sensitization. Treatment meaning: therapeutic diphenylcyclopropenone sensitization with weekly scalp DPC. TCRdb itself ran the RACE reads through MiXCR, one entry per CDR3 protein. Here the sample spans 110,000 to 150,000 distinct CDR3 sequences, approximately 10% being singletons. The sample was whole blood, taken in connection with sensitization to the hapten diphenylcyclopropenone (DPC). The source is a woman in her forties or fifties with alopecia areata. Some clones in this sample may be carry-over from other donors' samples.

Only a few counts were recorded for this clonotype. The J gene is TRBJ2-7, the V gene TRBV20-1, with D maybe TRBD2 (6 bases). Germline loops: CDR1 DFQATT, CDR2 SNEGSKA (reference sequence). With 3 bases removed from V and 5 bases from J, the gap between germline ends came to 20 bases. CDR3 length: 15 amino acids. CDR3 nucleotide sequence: TGCAGTGCTAGGGGCGGATGGCTGGGGGGTAACGAGCAGTACTTC. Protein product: CSARGGWLGGNEQYF.

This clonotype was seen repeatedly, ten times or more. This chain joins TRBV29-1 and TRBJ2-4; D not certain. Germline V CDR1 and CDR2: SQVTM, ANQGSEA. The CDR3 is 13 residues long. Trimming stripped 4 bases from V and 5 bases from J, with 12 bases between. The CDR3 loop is CSVVSSAENIQYF. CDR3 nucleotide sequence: TGCAGCGTTGTGTCCAGCGCCGAAAACATTCAGTACTTC. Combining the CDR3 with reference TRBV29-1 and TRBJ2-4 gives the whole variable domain SAVISQKPSRDICQRGTSLTIQCQVDSQVTMMFWYRQQPGQSLTLIATANQGSEATYESGFVIDKFPISRPNLTFSTLTVSNMSPEDSSIYLCSVVSSAENIQYFGAGTRLSVL.

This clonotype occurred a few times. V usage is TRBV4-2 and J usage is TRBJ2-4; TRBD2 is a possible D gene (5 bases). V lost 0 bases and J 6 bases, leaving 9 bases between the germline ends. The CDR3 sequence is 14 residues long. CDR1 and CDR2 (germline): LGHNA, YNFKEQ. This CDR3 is CASSQDTRGNIQYF. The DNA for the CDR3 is TGTGCCAGCAGCCAAGACACCCGGGGAAACATTCAGTACTTC.

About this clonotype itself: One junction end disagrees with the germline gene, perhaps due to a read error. The chain's CDR3 is CASSLDGQGPTAF. The CDR3 DNA is TGTGCCAGCAGCCTCGATGGACAGGGTCCAACTGCGTTC. The chain joins TRBV7-3 to TRBJ2-5, with TRBD1 identical over 8 bases. Germline CDR1 is SGHTA and CDR2 is FQGTGA. The CDR3 is 13 residues long.

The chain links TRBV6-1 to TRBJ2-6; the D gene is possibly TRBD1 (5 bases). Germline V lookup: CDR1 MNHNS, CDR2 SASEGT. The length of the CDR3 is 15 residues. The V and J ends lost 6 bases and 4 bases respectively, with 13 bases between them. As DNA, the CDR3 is TGTGCCAGCAGGACAGACACGTGGGGGGCCAACGTCCTGACTTTC. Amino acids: CASRTDTWGANVLTF.

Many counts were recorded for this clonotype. The CDR3 reads CASSQVWGAPDTEAFF. The CDR3 region has the DNA TGTGCCAGCAGCCAAGTCTGGGGCGCCCCGGACACTGAAGCTTTCTTT. The rearrangement links TRBV3-1 to TRBJ1-1, with a possible D match to TRBD1 (5 bases). The V and J ends lost 1 base and 3 bases respectively, with 15 bases between them. Germline V gives CDR1 LGHDT, CDR2 YNNKEL (reference sequence). CDR3 length equals 16 residues.

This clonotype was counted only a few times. CDR3 sequence: CASSPPGTGEETQYF. DNA of the CDR3: TGTGCCAGCTCACCACCGGGGACAGGGGAAGAGACCCAGTACTTC. The chain has TRBV18 and TRBJ2-5, with 10 bases that match TRBD1. Germline CDR1 and CDR2: KGHSH and LQKENI. V was pared by 0 bases and J by 3 bases, with 1 base of the junction left unmatched. The CDR3 spans 15 residues.

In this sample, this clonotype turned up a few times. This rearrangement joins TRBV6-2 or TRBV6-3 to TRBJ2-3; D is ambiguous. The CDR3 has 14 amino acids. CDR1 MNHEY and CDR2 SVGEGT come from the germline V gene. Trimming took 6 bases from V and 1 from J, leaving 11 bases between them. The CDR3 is CASRILGGTDTQYF. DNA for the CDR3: TGTGCCAGCAGGATCCTAGGCGGCACAGATACGCAGTATTTT.

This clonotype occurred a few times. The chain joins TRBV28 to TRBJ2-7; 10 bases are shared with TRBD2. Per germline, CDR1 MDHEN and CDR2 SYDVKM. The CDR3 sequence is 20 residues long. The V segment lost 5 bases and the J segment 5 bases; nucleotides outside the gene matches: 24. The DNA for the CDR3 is TGTGCCAGCAGTCCCCGGGCCTTTAAGCGGCTAGCGGGAGAAACCCACGAGCAGTACTTC. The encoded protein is CASSPRAFKRLAGETHEQYF.

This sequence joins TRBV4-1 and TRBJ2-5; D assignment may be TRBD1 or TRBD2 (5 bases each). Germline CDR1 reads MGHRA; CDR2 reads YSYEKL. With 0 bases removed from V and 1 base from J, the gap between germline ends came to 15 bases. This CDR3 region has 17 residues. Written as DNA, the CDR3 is TGCGCCAGCAGCCAAGAACGGGGCTTGCCGGGCCAAGAGACCCAGTACTTC. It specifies CASSQERGLPGQETQYF.

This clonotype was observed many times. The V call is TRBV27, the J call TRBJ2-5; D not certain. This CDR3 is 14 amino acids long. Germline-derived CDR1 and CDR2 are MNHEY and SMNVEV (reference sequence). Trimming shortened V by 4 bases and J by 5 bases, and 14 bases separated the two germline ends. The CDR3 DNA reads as TGTGCCAGCAGTTCCCAACTTAGTAGGGAGACCCAGTACTTC. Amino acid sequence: CASSSQLSRETQYF.

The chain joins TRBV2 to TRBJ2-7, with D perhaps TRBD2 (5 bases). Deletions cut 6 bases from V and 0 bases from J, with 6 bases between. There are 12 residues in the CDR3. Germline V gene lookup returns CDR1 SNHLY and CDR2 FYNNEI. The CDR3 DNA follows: TGTGCCAGCAGGCGGGCCTCCTACGAGCAGTACTTC. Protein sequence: CASRRASYEQYF.

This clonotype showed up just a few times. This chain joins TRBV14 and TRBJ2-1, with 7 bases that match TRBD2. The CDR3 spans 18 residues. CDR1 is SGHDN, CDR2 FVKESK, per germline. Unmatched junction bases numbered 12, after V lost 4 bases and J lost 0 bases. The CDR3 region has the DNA TGTGCCAGCAGCCGGCGGTCTAGCGGCACGAGCTCCTACAATGAGCAGTTCTTC. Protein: CASSRRSSGTSSYNEQFF. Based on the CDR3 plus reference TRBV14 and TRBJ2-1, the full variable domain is EAGVTQFPSHSVIEKGQTVTLRCDPISGHDNLYWYRRVMGKEIKFLLHFVKESKQDESGMPNNRFLAERTGGTYSTLKVQPAELEDSGVYFCASSRRSSGTSSYNEQFFGPGTRLTVL.

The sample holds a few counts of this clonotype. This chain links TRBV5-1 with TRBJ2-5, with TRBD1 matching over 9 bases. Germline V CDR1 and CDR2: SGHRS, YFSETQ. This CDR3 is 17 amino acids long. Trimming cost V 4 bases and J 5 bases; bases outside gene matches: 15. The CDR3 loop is CASSPDRGGPAVETQYF. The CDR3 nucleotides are TGCGCCAGCAGCCCGGACAGGGGCGGGCCTGCGGTGGAGACCCAGTACTTC.

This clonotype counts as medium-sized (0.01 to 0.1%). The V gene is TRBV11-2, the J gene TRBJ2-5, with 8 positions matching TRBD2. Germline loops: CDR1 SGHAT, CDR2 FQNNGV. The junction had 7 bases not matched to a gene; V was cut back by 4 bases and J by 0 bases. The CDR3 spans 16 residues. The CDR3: CASSSTSGPYQETQYF. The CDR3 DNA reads TGTGCCAGCAGCTCTACTAGCGGACCATACCAAGAGACCCAGTACTTC.

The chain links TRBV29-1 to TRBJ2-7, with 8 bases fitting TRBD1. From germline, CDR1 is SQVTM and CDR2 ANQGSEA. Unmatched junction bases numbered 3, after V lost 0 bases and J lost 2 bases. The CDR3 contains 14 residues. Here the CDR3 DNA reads TGCAGCGTTGAAGACCCGGGACAGGCCTACGAGCAGTACTTC. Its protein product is CSVEDPGQAYEQYF.

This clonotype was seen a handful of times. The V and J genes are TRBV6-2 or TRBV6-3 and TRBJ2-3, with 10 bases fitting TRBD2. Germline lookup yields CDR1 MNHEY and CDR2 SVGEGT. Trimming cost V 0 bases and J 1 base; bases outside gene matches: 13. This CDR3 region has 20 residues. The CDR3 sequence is CASSYSMRLAGVVRTDTQYF. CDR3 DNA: TGTGCCAGCAGTTACTCGATGAGGCTAGCGGGAGTCGTCCGCACAGATACGCAGTATTTT.